The TCR beta chain described here comes from a study of blood T cell repertoires in COVID-19. Study processing details: Amplification of reference gene primers provided the estimated nucleated cell counts. Sequenced by immunoSEQ multiplex PCR; TCRdb stores in-frame clones only, minus some. For V, J and clone size, that table is used; D and trimming come from the DNA. The sample contains about 140,000 clones, 88% of which appear only once. The ends lost 6 bases at V and 2 bases at J; junction bases unmatched: 14. The germline V gene has CDR1 MNHNY and CDR2 SVGAGI (reference sequence). The CDR3 has 18 residues.

The source of this sequence is a woman in her sixties with acute or convalescent COVID-19. This chain connects TRBV6-6 to TRBJ2-3; 10 nucleotides match TRBD1. What was sequenced was peripheral blood. CDR3 sequence (DNA): TGTGCCAGCAGCCGACTGGACAGGGGGGTATTGACCACAGATACGCAGTATTTT. Amino acids: CASSRLDRGVLTTDTQYF.